This entry is about one T cell receptor beta chain. The antigen remains undetermined. This sample is drawn from a study of T cell responses to AZD1222 COVID-19 vaccine. Study-wide results and caveats: Researchers report vaccine-associated CD4 TCRs spanning spike, with dominance at 160-218 and 743-854. When two AZD1222 doses had been given, Spike-specific TCR breadth and depth rose. There were repertoire samples only from the period after the peak T cell response. White British people made up most donors, females outnumbered males, and clonal diversity was possibly underestimated.

The repertoire was sequenced with immunoSEQ multiplex PCR; TCRdb's copy has only in-frame clones and lacks some. The sample holds 130,000 or so clones, 86% seen once. The source is an adult in good health. Here the sequenced sample was peripheral blood, taken on day 0 of AZD1222 vaccination.

CDR3 in DNA: TGTGCCAGCAGTTACCCGACTAGCGGGGTGGAGACCCAGTACTTC. Its translation is CASSYPTSGVETQYF. The rearrangement joins TRBV6-5 to TRBJ2-5; 11 positions agree with TRBD2. The CDR3 spans 15 residues. The V and J ends lost 2 bases and 5 bases, in that order; junction bases with no gene match: 4. In germline, CDR1 is MNHEY, CDR2 SVGAGI.